This T cell receptor beta chain originates from a study of T cell responses to AZD1222 COVID-19 vaccine. Findings and caveats of the study: Spike-wide vaccine-associated CD4 TCRs dominated at 160-218 and 743-854. After the peak T cell response, and only then, were repertoires sampled. A mostly white British donor set with more females was recruited, and clonal diversity was possibly underestimated.

Germline CDR1 and CDR2: KGHSH and LQKENI. CDR3 length equals 14 residues. Deletions cut 8 bases from V and 1 base from J, with 12 bases between. Sequencing used immunoSEQ multiplex PCR; TCRdb keeps in-frame clones, though not all of them. The repertoire holds nearly 110,000 clones, with about 90% as singletons. For this clone: No antigen is known for it.

The sequencing used peripheral blood, collected on day 0 of AZD1222 vaccination. The chain has TRBV18 and TRBJ2-1; the D gene is possibly TRBD2 (6 bases). This clonotype was sampled from an adult in good health. Here the CDR3 reads CASLPEGSYNEQFF. The CDR3 coding sequence is TGTGCCAGCCTACCGGAGGGGTCCTACAATGAGCAGTTCTTC. Supplemented by reference TRBV18 and TRBJ2-1, the full variable domain reads NAGVMQNPRHLVRRRGQEARLRCSPMKGHSHVYWYRQLPEEGLKFMVYLQKENIIDESGMPKERFSAEFPKEGPSILRIQQVVRGDSAAYFCASLPEGSYNEQFFGPGTRLTVL.